This T cell receptor (beta chain) was documented in a study of PD-1 blockade in classical Hodgkin lymphoma. CDR1 and CDR2 from the germline V gene are SEHNR and FQNEAQ (reference sequence). The trim removed 3 bases at V and 10 bases at J, leaving 3 bases unmatched. The CDR3 loop spans 14 amino acids. Notes on this clone: Its antigen is unidentified.

General study findings and limits: Newly diagnosed patients had baseline TCR diversity that was reportedly lower than that of healthy donors. Before treatment, complete responders showed about the same diversity as newly diagnosed patients.

Every patient relapsed after autologous stem cell transplantation, and brentuximab vedotin exposure varied. Researchers pulled CD8+ T cells out of thawed PBMCs using magnetic negative selection. Only in-frame clones appear in the TCRdb table, and some are missing; sequencing was by immunoSEQ multiplex PCR. The repertoire holds about 2,300 clones, with approximately 70% as singletons. The receptor's source is a human donor with classical Hodgkin lymphoma. Sample: CD8+ T cells from blood, taken at baseline. J is TRBJ2-1 and V is TRBV7-9; 13 positions match TRBD2. CDR3 coding DNA: TGTGCCAGCAGCTTCGGACTAGCGGGGGACGAGCAGTTCTTC. It translates to CASSFGLAGDEQFF.